The next 32 T cell receptor beta chains were all read from a single sample in a study of patients and donors after allogeneic stem cell transplantation. TCRdb re-derived calls from the RT-PCR reads in MiXCR, one entry per CDR3 protein. The profile covers about 150,000 distinct CDR3 sequences, with over 35% appearing a single time and around 50% taken by the ten largest. Material: blood, either unsorted or a sorted T cell fraction (not recorded which). The receptors derive from a human donor who was either an allogeneic HSCT recipient or a stem cell or donor lymphocyte infusion donor (not recorded which). It is not recorded whose cells these are; they may come from a transplant donor.

This clonotype was picked up a small number of times. The chain employs TRBV4-3 and TRBJ2-7; tentatively, D is TRBD2 (5 bases). CDR1 and CDR2 from the germline V gene are LGHNA and YSLEER. V was trimmed by 0 bases and J by 3 bases, leaving 9 bases between them. This CDR3 comprises 14 residues. The chain's CDR3 is CASSQDSGSYEQYF. The CDR3 DNA follows: TGCGCCAGCAGCCAAGATTCGGGGAGCTACGAGCAGTACTTC.

This clonotype has more than one count but fewer than ten. The chain carries TRBV9 and TRBJ1-5; 9 bases are a match to TRBD1. The J segment lost 5 bases and the V segment lost 1 base, leaving 13 bases of the junction unmatched. Germline CDR1 SGDLS, CDR2 YYNGEE. The CDR3 covers 18 residues. The CDR3 reads CASSVPTGTGSGDQPQHF. The DNA for the CDR3 is TGTGCCAGCAGCGTACCTACCGGGACAGGGTCTGGGGATCAGCCCCAGCATTTT.

The genes are TRBV7-2 and TRBJ1-6, with a weak D call TRBD1 (6 bases). CDR1 is SGHTA and CDR2 is FQGNSA in the germline V gene. CDR3 length: 14 amino acids. Between the trimmed V and J ends, which lost 5 bases and 7 bases, there was a span of 12 bases. CDR3 residues: CASSARTANSPLHF. The DNA for the CDR3 is TGTGCCAGCAGCGCGAGGACAGCCAATTCACCCCTCCACTTT.

The rearrangement joins TRBV18 to TRBJ1-6, with 8 bases matching TRBD1. V dropped 3 bases and J dropped 6; count of bases not matched to a gene: 4. The CDR3 is 15 residues long. Germline-derived CDR1 and CDR2 are KGHSH and LQKENI. The CDR3, as DNA: TGTGCCAGCTCACCTCTAGGACAGGGTAATTCACCCCTCCACTTT. This gives the protein CASSPLGQGNSPLHF.

This chain joins TRBV6-6 and TRBJ2-7; 9 bases fit TRBD1. The V and J ends lost 2 bases and 5 bases, in that order; junction bases with no gene match: 7. The CDR3 contains 15 residues. CDR1 is MNHNY, CDR2 SVGAGI, per germline (reference sequence). CDR3 amino acids: CASSYGTGRLDEQYF. The CDR3 DNA reads as TGTGCCAGCAGTTACGGGACAGGGAGGTTGGACGAGCAGTACTTC.

The chain recombines TRBV12-3 or TRBV12-4 with TRBJ1-5; 7 bases fit TRBD1. The CDR3 is 14 residues long. V was clipped by 6 bases and J by 6 bases; unmatched bases: 8. CDR3 sequence reads: CASSRDRESQPQHF. The CDR3 bases are TGTGCCAGCAGCCGTGACAGGGAGAGTCAGCCCCAGCATTTT.

This clonotype has more than one count but fewer than ten. V is TRBV20-1 and J is TRBJ2-1, with 10 bases that match TRBD2. CDR3 size: 15 residues. The V and J ends lost 3 bases and 3 bases, in that order; junction bases with no gene match: 5. The V gene's germline CDR1 is DFQATT and CDR2 SNEGSKA (reference sequence). CDR3 amino acids: CSASRTSGNYNEQFF. The CDR3 DNA sequence: TGCAGTGCTAGCCGGACTAGCGGAAACTACAATGAGCAGTTCTTC.

V is TRBV7-9 and J is TRBJ1-6; D gene unclear. V gave up 5 bases and J gave up 7 bases, with 15 bases separating them. The CDR3 is made up of 15 amino acids. Germline-derived CDR1 and CDR2 are SEHNR and FQNEAQ (reference sequence). CDR3 sequence: CASSDAEGLNSPLHF. The CDR3 region has the DNA TGTGCCAGCAGCGACGCTGAGGGTTTGAATTCACCCCTCCACTTT. Drawing the rest from reference TRBV7-9 and TRBJ1-6, the complete variable domain is DTGVSQNPRHKITKRGQNVTFRCDPISEHNRLYWYRQTLGQGPEFLTYFQNEAQLEKSRLLSDRFSAERPKGSFSTLEIQRTEQGDSAMYLCASSDAEGLNSPLHFGNGTRLTVT.

The V and J genes are TRBV10-3 and TRBJ1-1; possible D gene TRBD1, 6 bases. The V and J ends lost 7 bases and 0 bases respectively, with 12 bases between them. The CDR3 length is 14 residues. Germline-derived CDR1 and CDR2 are ENHRY and SYGVKD. CDR3 in DNA: TGTGCCATCAACAAACAGGGAGTGAACACTGAAGCTTTCTTT. It yields the protein CAINKQGVNTEAFF.

The V gene is TRBV25-1, the J gene TRBJ1-1; D is possibly TRBD1 (5 bases). Per germline, CDR1 MGHDK and CDR2 SYGVNS. V was pared by 8 bases and J by 7 bases, with 14 bases between. The CDR3 has 12 amino acids. For the CDR3, the DNA is TGTGCCAGCCCTCCTTTGACAGTTGAAGCTTTCTTT. Translated: CASPPLTVEAFF.

V usage is TRBV6-6 and J usage is TRBJ2-3; the D is unclear. With 7 bases removed from V and 1 base from J, the gap between germline ends came to 21 bases. The V gene's germline CDR1 is MNHNY and CDR2 SVGAGI (reference sequence). This CDR3 contains 17 residues. The CDR3 region has the DNA TGTGCCAGCACCACCTTTGATCGGACGGTGGGCACAGATACGCAGTATTTT. This gives the protein CASTTFDRTVGTDTQYF.

The V gene is TRBV20-1, the J gene TRBJ1-2, with D unclear. Deletions cut 0 bases from V and 4 bases from J, with 9 bases between. This CDR3 spans 13 amino acids. Germline-derived CDR1 and CDR2 are DFQATT and SNEGSKA (reference sequence). The CDR3 nucleotides are TGCAGTGCTAGAGAGGGCAGAGGCTATGGCTACACCTTC. As protein: CSAREGRGYGYTF.

The V call is TRBV6-5, the J call TRBJ1-2; D is perhaps TRBD1 (6 bases). The CDR3 runs to 13 residues. The germline CDR1 and CDR2 sequences are MNHEY and SVGAGI. Trimming pared 0 bases from V and 10 bases from J, leaving 12 bases between. The CDR3, as DNA: TGTGCCAGCAGTTACTCGACACAGGGTGACTACACCTTC. This encodes CASSYSTQGDYTF.

This sequence joins TRBV28 and TRBJ1-5; weak D call: TRBD1 (6 bases). This CDR3 is built from 15 residues. The germline CDR1 and CDR2 sequences are MDHEN and SYDVKM. The V end lost 3 bases, the J end lost 4 bases, and 13 bases lay between the germline ends. CDR3 loop: CASSLGAILNQPQHF. The CDR3 DNA follows: TGTGCCAGCAGTTTGGGGGCAATCCTGAATCAGCCCCAGCATTTT.

The CDR3: CSVERRGGDTEAFF. The CDR3 coding sequence is TGCAGCGTTGAAAGGCGGGGAGGCGACACTGAAGCTTTCTTT. The V call is TRBV29-1, the J call TRBJ1-1; D is unresolved. V lost 2 bases, J lost 3 bases, and 13 bases lay in between. The CDR3 is 14 residues long. The V gene's germline CDR1 is SQVTM and CDR2 ANQGSEA. Looking up the rest from reference TRBV29-1 and TRBJ1-1 gives the full variable domain: SAVISQKPSRDICQRGTSLTIQCQVDSQVTMMFWYRQQPGQSLTLIATANQGSEATYESGFVIDKFPISRPNLTFSTLTVSNMSPEDSSIYLCSVERRGGDTEAFFGQGTRLTVV.

The chain uses TRBV5-6 and TRBJ2-3; no clear D. CDR3 length: 11 residues. Germline V gene data show CDR1 as SGHDT and CDR2 as YYEEEE. V shed 0 bases and J shed 10 bases, with 6 bases lying between them. The DNA for the CDR3 is TGTGCCAGCAGCTTGGGGGGTTCGCAGTATTTT. Amino acids: CASSLGGSQYF. Full variable domain (outside the CDR3, taken from reference TRBV5-6 and TRBJ2-3): DAGVTQSPTHLIKTRGQQVTLRCSPKSGHDTVSWYQQALGQGPQFIFQYYEEEERQRGNFPDRFSGHQFPNYSSELNVNALLLGDSALYLCASSLGGSQYFGPGTRLTVL.

V usage is TRBV27 and J usage is TRBJ1-2; D uncertain. The germline CDR1 and CDR2 sequences are MNHEY and SMNVEV (reference sequence). V dropped 6 bases and J dropped 4 bases, with 9 bases sitting between them. The CDR3 is 12 residues long. The CDR3 nucleotides read TGTGCCAGCAGAGACCGGGCCTATGGCTACACCTTC. Translated: CASRDRAYGYTF.

The sample holds a few counts of this clonotype. The chain links TRBV6-2 or TRBV6-3 to TRBJ2-2, with 9 bases lining up with TRBD2. The junction had 16 bases not matched to a gene; V was cut back by 4 bases and J by 4 bases. The germline CDR1 and CDR2 sequences are MNHEY and SVGEGT. This CDR3 is 19 amino acids long. CDR3 DNA sequence: TGTGCCAGCAGTTTACCGGATACCCGCGGGGGGGACTTCACCGGGGAGCTGTTTTTT. It specifies CASSLPDTRGGDFTGELFF.

The chain's CDR3 is CASSRDPQGYTF. The CDR3 DNA is TGTGCCAGCAGCCGCGACCCTCAGGGCTACACCTTC. This rearrangement joins TRBV4-2 to TRBJ1-2, with D hard to call. The CDR3 contains 12 residues. The V end was cut by 4 bases, the J end by 8 bases, with 11 bases between. CDR1 and CDR2 from the germline V gene are LGHNA and YNFKEQ.

This clonotype has only a few counts. The rearrangement links TRBV20-1 to TRBJ2-7; 10 bases match TRBD2. The CDR3 runs to 15 residues. J gave up 2 bases and V 0 bases, and 4 bases lay outside the gene matches. Germline CDR1 reads DFQATT; CDR2 reads SNEGSKA (reference sequence). For the CDR3, the DNA is TGCAGTGCTAGAGAGCCCAGCGGGGGGGCCTACGAGCAGTACTTC. This gives the protein CSAREPSGGAYEQYF.

V usage is TRBV6-4 and J usage is TRBJ1-1; D remains unclear. Between the trimmed V and J ends, which lost 6 bases and 6 bases, there was a span of 8 bases. The CDR3 runs to 11 residues. Germline CDR1 and CDR2: MRHNA and SNTAGT. The DNA of the CDR3 is TGTGCCAGCAGGCATAATGCTGAAGCTTTCTTT. The encoded protein is CASRHNAEAFF.

The chain uses TRBV10-3 and TRBJ1-2; D might be TRBD1 (6 bases). This CDR3 comprises 12 residues. Trimming shortened V by 7 bases and J by 3 bases, and 9 bases separated the two germline ends. CDR1 is ENHRY, CDR2 SYGVKD, per germline. DNA of the CDR3: TGTGCCATCAAGGGGGAGGACTATGGCTACACCTTC. Protein product: CAIKGEDYGYTF.

The CDR3 region is CASSSTGPNYGYTF. The CDR3 DNA sequence: TGCGCCAGCAGCTCGACAGGACCTAACTATGGCTACACCTTC. J is TRBJ1-2 and V is TRBV5-1, with D maybe TRBD1 (6 bases). V shed 3 bases and J shed 0 bases, with 9 bases lying between them. The germline V gene encodes CDR1 SGHRS and CDR2 YFSETQ. This CDR3 is built from 14 residues.

This clonotype was counted only a few times. The CDR3 bases are TGTGCCAGCAGTTTCCTCAATCAGCCCCAGCATTTT. It is translated as CASSFLNQPQHF. This rearrangement joins TRBV12-3 or TRBV12-4 to TRBJ1-5, with unresolved D. The CDR3 is 12 residues long. Trimming took 3 bases from V and 3 from J, leaving 3 bases between them.

The table lists this clonotype with many counts. This chain's CDR3 is CASSLEGASNQPQHF. CDR3 nucleotides: TGTGCCAGCAGTTTAGAGGGGGCGAGCAATCAGCCCCAGCATTTT. V gene TRBV27 combines with J gene TRBJ1-5; 7 bases fit TRBD1. Trimming cost V 2 bases and J 1 base; bases outside gene matches: 2. This CDR3 region has 15 residues. The germline CDR1 and CDR2 sequences are MNHEY and SMNVEV (reference sequence).

The rearrangement links TRBV7-9 to TRBJ1-1; D is undetermined. This CDR3 region has 12 residues. With 5 bases removed from V and 5 bases from J, the gap between germline ends came to 9 bases. Looked up from germline, CDR1 is SEHNR and CDR2 is FQNEAQ (reference sequence). CDR3: CASSPGWTEAFF. DNA of the CDR3: TGTGCCAGCAGCCCCGGTTGGACTGAAGCTTTCTTT.

The chain couples TRBV2 to TRBJ1-1; D is perhaps TRBD1 (6 bases). The length of the CDR3 is 13 residues. In germline, CDR1 is SNHLY, CDR2 FYNNEI. V was trimmed by 4 bases and J by 3 bases, leaving 9 bases between them. In nucleotides, the CDR3 is TGTGCCAGCAGTGCAGACAGGCACACTGAAGCTTTCTTT. It is translated as CASSADRHTEAFF. The variable domain in full, completed from reference TRBV2 and TRBJ1-1, reads EPEVTQTPSHQVTQMGQEVILRCVPISNHLYFYWYRQILGQKVEFLVSFYNNEISEKSEIFDDQFSVERPDGSNFTLKIRSTKLEDSAMYFCASSADRHTEAFFGQGTRLTVV.

This clonotype was found many times. The rearrangement joins TRBV20-1 to TRBJ1-5; D uncertain. Deletions cut 2 bases from V and 11 bases from J, with 13 bases between. CDR1 and CDR2 (germline): DFQATT, SNEGSKA (reference sequence). The CDR3 sequence is 12 residues long. CDR3 coding DNA: TGCAGTGCTAGACCTGTGACTTTGACCCAGCATTTT. It translates to CSARPVTLTQHF.

The chain has TRBV6-5 and TRBJ1-4; D is possibly TRBD1 (5 bases). V was pared by 0 bases and J by 2 bases, with 10 bases between. The CDR3 has 16 residues. Germline V lookup: CDR1 MNHEY, CDR2 SVGAGI. DNA of the CDR3: TGTGCCAGCAGTTACTCCTTGGGGCGGACTAATGAAAAACTGTTTTTT. It translates to CASSYSLGRTNEKLFF.

This chain uses TRBV19 with TRBJ1-2; the D gene is possibly TRBD1 (5 bases). Between the trimmed V and J ends, which lost 3 bases and 10 bases, there was a span of 18 bases. The CDR3 runs 14 residues. CDR1 is LNHDA, CDR2 SQIVND, per germline (reference sequence). CDR3 in amino acids: CASSMGTGPPAYTF. The CDR3 DNA sequence: TGTGCCAGTAGTATGGGGACCGGGCCACCCGCCTACACCTTC.

The chain employs TRBV10-3 and TRBJ1-1; tentatively, D is TRBD1 (6 bases). CDR3 size: 15 residues. Germline loops: CDR1 ENHRY, CDR2 SYGVKD. Trimming pared 3 bases from V and 1 base from J, leaving 12 bases between. The CDR3 DNA follows: TGTGCCATCAGTGAAGTTCAGGGGACGAACACTGAAGCTTTCTTT. Amino acid sequence: CAISEVQGTNTEAFF.

This clonotype was seen many times. J is TRBJ1-1 and V is TRBV5-5; D gene unclear. Germline V gives CDR1 SGHKS, CDR2 YYEKEE (reference sequence). This CDR3 comprises 11 residues. Trimming removed 4 bases at V and 5 bases at J, with 6 bases between. CDR3 region: CASSRDTEAFF. The CDR3 DNA sequence: TGTGCCAGCAGCCGGGATACTGAAGCTTTCTTT.